This TCR beta chain is drawn from a study of blood T cell repertoires in COVID-19. Looking at the study overall: Nucleic acid was either cDNA or gDNA, and it came from T cells, B-cell-depleted T cells, or PBMCs.

This CDR3 is built from 16 residues. From germline, CDR1 is LNHDA and CDR2 SQIVND (reference sequence). The V end lost 5 bases, the J end lost 0 bases, and 11 bases lay between the germline ends. This clone was seen only a few times. Study processing details: Cell counts per sample came from amplifying reference gene primers. Profiled with immunoSEQ multiplex PCR; TCRdb holds only in-frame clones, not every one. Clone size and the V and J calls come from that table; the DNA yielded D and trimming. The table includes 200,000 or so clones, less than 85% detected once. This clonotype was obtained from a man between 60 and 70 years old who had recovered from COVID-19. The material sequenced was PBMCs or T cells enriched from blood (not recorded which). The chain employs TRBV19 and TRBJ2-6; D is unresolved. CDR3 bases: TGTGCCAGTAGTTCTAGAACGGTCTCTGGGGCCAACGTCCTGACTTTC. Translated: CASSSRTVSGANVLTF. Together with reference TRBV19 and TRBJ2-6, the CDR3 gives the full variable domain: DGGITQSPKYLFRKEGQNVTLSCEQNLNHDAMYWYRQDPGQGLRLIYYSQIVNDFQKGDIAEGYSVSREKKESFPLTVTSAQKNPTAFYLCASSSRTVSGANVLTFGAGSRLTVL.